The entry below gives a single T cell receptor beta chain sequence along with its context. Germline loops: CDR1 SEHNR, CDR2 FQNEAQ (reference sequence). CDR3 length equals 12 residues. The ends were cut back, 4 bases at V and 6 bases at J, with 10 bases in the middle. As originally analysed: Amplification from reference gene primers served as the basis for estimated nucleated cell counts. Assay used: immunoSEQ multiplex PCR; TCRdb lists only in-frame clones, some missing. V and J calls and clone size follow that table, whereas D and trimming were derived from the DNA. Among over 200,000 clones, 70% to 90% were seen once, and the ten largest hold about 6%. This entry comes from a study of blood T cell repertoires in COVID-19. On the study more broadly: Whether acute or convalescent, the COVID-19 samples came from the United States, Italy and Spain. The analysed material was cDNA or gDNA that came from T cells, B-cell-depleted T cells, or PBMCs.

Input material: peripheral blood. The chain employs TRBV7-9 and TRBJ2-7; weak D call: TRBD1 (5 bases). The origin of this receptor is a man older than 75 with acute or convalescent COVID-19. The CDR3: CASSSGQREQYV. CDR3 nucleotides: TGTGCCAGCAGCTCTGGACAACGCGAGCAGTACGTC.